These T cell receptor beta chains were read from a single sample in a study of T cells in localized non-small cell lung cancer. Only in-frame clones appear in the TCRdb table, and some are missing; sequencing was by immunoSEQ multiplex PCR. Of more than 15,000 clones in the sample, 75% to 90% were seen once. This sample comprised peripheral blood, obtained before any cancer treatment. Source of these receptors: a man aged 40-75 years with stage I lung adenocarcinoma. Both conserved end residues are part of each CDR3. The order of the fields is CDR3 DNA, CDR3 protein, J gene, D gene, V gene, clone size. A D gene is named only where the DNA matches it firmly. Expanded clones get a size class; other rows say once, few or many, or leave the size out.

TGTGCCAGCTCCCTAACCGCCCGGGACAGGGTGGCTGAAGCTTTCTTT	CASSLTARDRVAEAFF	TRBJ1-1	TRBD1	TRBV18	.
TGCAGCGCCTATATAGAAAAAACCGGGACAGGGACATCTAACTATGGCTACACCTTC	CSAYIEKTGTGTSNYGYTF	TRBJ1-2	TRBD1	TRBV29-1	.
TGTGCCAGCAGTTTGGGGACAGGGTACCCCTATGGCTACACCTTC	CASSLGTGYPYGYTF	TRBJ1-2	TRBD1	TRBV27	.
TGTGCCAGCAGTTACCAAGAAGATAGCTCCTACGAGCAGTACTTC	CASSYQEDSSYEQYF	TRBJ2-7	.	TRBV6-5	.
TGTGCCAGCAGTGACCCCGGCGCGACTGCCTACAATGAGCAGTTCTTC	CASSDPGATAYNEQFF	TRBJ2-1	.	TRBV2	.
TGTGCCAGCAGCCTGGGACAGGGCCCAGATACGCAGTATTTT	CASSLGQGPDTQYF	TRBJ2-3	TRBD1	TRBV5-8	.
TGTGCCAGCAGCTTACTGTCCGGAACCATATATTTT	CASSLLSGTIYF	TRBJ1-3	.	TRBV7-2	once
TGTGCCAGCACCAAAGGGGGGTCCTCGTATGGCTACACCTTC	CASTKGGSSYGYTF	TRBJ1-2	.	TRBV28	.
TGTGCCACCAGCTATGGGGAGGATTCACCCCTCCACTTT	CATSYGEDSPLHF	TRBJ1-6	.	TRBV15	.
TGTGCCAGCAGCTTAGATGGTGAGCAGTTCTTC	CASSLDGEQFF	TRBJ2-1	.	TRBV7-3	.
TGCGCCAGCAGTAGGGACAGGAACTACGAGCAGTACTTC	CASSRDRNYEQYF	TRBJ2-7	TRBD1	TRBV10-1	.
TGTGCCAGCAGTGGGGGGGCCAGGCGGCCGTTCTTC	CASSGGARRPFF	TRBJ2-1	.	TRBV2	once
TGTGCCAGCAGCTCCCTCGGTCGGGGGGACAGCTTC	CASSSLGRGDSF	TRBJ2-7	.	TRBV7-9	.
TGTGCCTGGAGTGTACAGGGACAGAATTCACCCCTCCACTTT	CAWSVQGQNSPLHF	TRBJ1-6	TRBD1	TRBV30	.
TGTGCCAGCAGTTATGGACAGGGCCCCTACGAGCAGTACTTC	CASSYGQGPYEQYF	TRBJ2-7	TRBD1	TRBV2	.
TGCAGCGTTCTCACAGGGGGCTACTATGGCTACACCTTC	CSVLTGGYYGYTF	TRBJ1-2	TRBD1	TRBV29-1	.
TGTGCCAGCACTAACAGAGGCGAGCAGTACTTC	CASTNRGEQYF	TRBJ2-7	.	TRBV19	.
TGTGCCAGCAGTCTCGGGTGGAACACTGAAGCTTTCTTT	CASSLGWNTEAFF	TRBJ1-1	.	TRBV6-9	.
TGTGCCAGCAGTTACTCCAAACTGGATCTGTTCTTC	CASSYSKLDLFF	TRBJ2-1	.	TRBV6-5	.
TGTGCCTGGACTACCTTTACGAGAACCGGGGAGCTGTTTTTT	CAWTTFTRTGELFF	TRBJ2-2	.	TRBV30	.
TGTGCCAGCAGACCAAGGGGTGGAGTTGGAAACACCATATATTTT	CASRPRGGVGNTIYF	TRBJ1-3	.	TRBV14	.
TGTGCCACCAGCAGAGATAAGGTTGTGGGCGGGGTTGACATTCAGTACTTC	CATSRDKVVGGVDIQYF	TRBJ2-4	.	TRBV15	.
TGTGCCAGCAGCCCGCTCTGGCAGGGAGAAGCTTTCTTT	CASSPLWQGEAFF	TRBJ1-1	.	TRBV7-2	.
TGCGCCAGAGGGGTGGCGAACTATGGCTACACCTTC	CARGVANYGYTF	TRBJ1-2	.	TRBV5-1	.
TGTGCCAGCAGTGAGACCTCTCTCTCGGGAACTAGCACAGATACGCAGTATTTT	CASSETSLSGTSTDTQYF	TRBJ2-3	.	TRBV6-1	.
TGTGCCAGTAGGGCGACTAGCGGGACCACAGATACGCAGTATTTT	CASRATSGTTDTQYF	TRBJ2-3	TRBD2	TRBV19	.
TGTGCCAGCAGCCCCGGGACAGTTCGCAACTCACCCCTCCACTTT	CASSPGTVRNSPLHF	TRBJ1-6	TRBD1	TRBV28	.
TGTGCCAGCACCCTAGGGGGTCAAATCGGCAATGAGCAGTTCTTC	CASTLGGQIGNEQFF	TRBJ2-1	.	TRBV5-4	.
TGTGCCAGCAGTGACGGGGGACTCGTCTCCTACGAGCAGTACTTC	CASSDGGLVSYEQYF	TRBJ2-7	.	TRBV2	.
TGTGCCAGCAGCCAACTAGCGGGCCCCGGGGAGCTGTTTTTT	CASSQLAGPGELFF	TRBJ2-2	TRBD2	TRBV7-9	.
TGTGCCATCATGAGGGAACCAGCGGGCTACAATGAGCAGTTCTTC	CAIMREPAGYNEQFF	TRBJ2-1	.	TRBV10-3	.
TGTGCCAGCAGCTTGGATGGCGGGGCTGGAAACACCATATATTTT	CASSLDGGAGNTIYF	TRBJ1-3	.	TRBV5-6	.
TGTGCCAGCAGCCCCCAAGGGAGCGGGAGCTCCTACGAGCAGTACTTC	CASSPQGSGSSYEQYF	TRBJ2-7	TRBD2	TRBV11-1	.
TGTGCCTGGGCCCCCCTGGGGACAGCAAACTATGGCTACACCTTC	CAWAPLGTANYGYTF	TRBJ1-2	TRBD1	TRBV30	.
TGTGCCAGCAACGCAGCGAGTGGGCCCCAGCATTTT	CASNAASGPQHF	TRBJ1-5	.	TRBV6-5	.
TGTGCCAGTAGTAAACGGACAGGAGACTATGGCTACACCTTC	CASSKRTGDYGYTF	TRBJ1-2	TRBD1	TRBV19	.
TGTGCCAGCAGCCCCTCGATTGTCGGGGAGCTGTTTTTT	CASSPSIVGELFF	TRBJ2-2	.	TRBV7-2	.
TGTGCCAGCAGTCCGGGACAGGGTGAAATGAACACTGAAGCTTTCTTT	CASSPGQGEMNTEAFF	TRBJ1-1	TRBD1	TRBV7-9	.
TGTGCCAGTAGTACTCAGACAGAGAATCAGCCCCAGCATTTT	CASSTQTENQPQHF	TRBJ1-5	.	TRBV19	.
TGTGCCAGCAGTTACCGCAGAACAGGGCTGTTCGACGAGCAGTACTTC	CASSYRRTGLFDEQYF	TRBJ2-7	.	TRBV6-5	once
TGCGCCAGCAGCCAAACCGGGGGACTCTCCTACGAGCAGTACTTC	CASSQTGGLSYEQYF	TRBJ2-7	.	TRBV5-1	.
TGTGCCAGCAGTCCTAGTCCCCAAGAGACCCAGTACTTC	CASSPSPQETQYF	TRBJ2-5	.	TRBV7-3	few
TGTGCCACCTCTCATAGTAGCAATCAGCCCCAGCATTTT	CATSHSSNQPQHF	TRBJ1-5	.	TRBV19	.
TGTGCCAGCAGTTTGGACAGGGACACCGGGGAGCTGTTTTTT	CASSLDRDTGELFF	TRBJ2-2	TRBD1	TRBV25-1	.
TGTGCCACCAGCAGAGATCGCGGTCAAGAGACCCAGTACTTC	CATSRDRGQETQYF	TRBJ2-5	.	TRBV15	.
TGTGCCAGCAGTTTAACAGGCGCTGAAGCTTTCTTT	CASSLTGAEAFF	TRBJ1-1	.	TRBV27	.
TGTGCCAGCAGGCGACAGGGGCCTGTTACCGGGGAGCTGTTTTTT	CASRRQGPVTGELFF	TRBJ2-2	TRBD1	TRBV27	.
TGTGCCAGCAGTAAGACAACCGGGGAGCTGTTTTTT	CASSKTTGELFF	TRBJ2-2	.	TRBV6-1	once
TGTGCCAGCAGCTTATGGGGTCGGCTTATACAAGAGACCCAGTACTTC	CASSLWGRLIQETQYF	TRBJ2-5	.	TRBV7-9	.